A single sample gave rise to the 28 T cell receptor beta chains below, sequenced in a study of cytomegalovirus exposure and HLA in healthy donors. A multiplex PCR was run with 60 Vbeta primers and 13 Jbeta primers. Measured with immunoSEQ multiplex PCR; TCRdb has only the in-frame clones, and not every one. This table has approximately 110,000 clones, around 76% appearing once. The specimen sequenced was PBMCs. These receptors originate from a man aged 35 to 55 in good health and CMV-seropositive.

The V gene is TRBV6-6, the J gene TRBJ1-1, with D possibly being TRBD1 (5 bases). V was clipped by 7 bases and J by 1 base, with 19 bases between them. The CDR3 contains 16 residues. From germline, CDR1 is MNHNY and CDR2 SVGAGI (reference sequence). The CDR3 protein is CASKTPFPTENTEAFF. CDR3 nucleotides: TGTGCCAGCAAAACACCCTTTCCGACAGAGAACACTGAAGCTTTCTTT.

This clone turned up a few times. The DNA for the CDR3 is TGCAGCGTCTCGCGGGGGGAGAACGAGCAGTACTTC. Translating gives CSVSRGENEQYF. This chain connects TRBV29-1 to TRBJ2-7, with 8 bases identical to TRBD2. The CDR3 has 12 amino acids. The trim removed 6 bases at V and 5 bases at J, leaving 6 bases unmatched. Germline-derived CDR1 and CDR2 are SQVTM and ANQGSEA.

In this sample, this clone turned up a few times. The CDR3 DNA reads TGTGCCAGCAGCTACAGGTTTAGAAGTAATGAAAAACTGTTTTTT. Translated: CASSYRFRSNEKLFF. This chain joins TRBV7-8 and TRBJ1-4, with a weak D call TRBD1 (5 bases). Trimming pared 4 bases from V and 4 bases from J, leaving 13 bases between. In germline, CDR1 is SGHVS, CDR2 FQNEAQ. The CDR3 totals 15 residues.

The chain links TRBV9 to TRBJ2-2; 8 bases agree with TRBD2. The germline CDR1 and CDR2 sequences are SGDLS and YYNGEE. V lost 0 bases to trimming and J lost 7 bases; unmatched junction nucleotides: 11. The CDR3 contains 17 residues. The DNA for the CDR3 is TGTGCCAGCAGCGTAGAGCTAGCGGGCTCAGGACTCGGGGAGCTGTTTTTT. This sequence encodes CASSVELAGSGLGELFF. Looking up the rest from reference TRBV9 and TRBJ2-2 gives the full variable domain: DSGVTQTPKHLITATGQRVTLRCSPRSGDLSVYWYQQSLDQGLQFLIQYYNGEERAKGNILERFSAQQFPDLHSELNLSSLELGDSALYFCASSVELAGSGLGELFFGEGSRLTVL.

The V gene is TRBV18, the J gene TRBJ2-7; D is unresolved. This CDR3 region has 15 residues. Trimming cost V 3 bases and J 0 bases, with 12 bases left between them. The germline CDR1 and CDR2 sequences are KGHSH and LQKENI. The CDR3 bases are TGTGCCAGCTCACCCACTTCTTCAAGCTCCTACGAGCAGTACTTC. Translating gives CASSPTSSSSYEQYF.

The CDR3: CASSIGTGKSVAFF. CDR3 nucleotide sequence: TGTGCCAGTAGTATAGGAACGGGGAAGTCGGTAGCTTTCTTT. The chain is built from TRBV19 and TRBJ1-1, with D unclear. This CDR3 is 14 amino acids long. The ends were cut back, 1 base at V and 10 bases at J, with 16 bases in the middle. From germline, CDR1 is LNHDA and CDR2 SQIVND (reference sequence).

V is TRBV7-3 and J is TRBJ2-7; D perhaps matches TRBD1 (8 bases). CDR3 length equals 14 residues. The V end lost 5 bases, the J end lost 2 bases, and 13 bases lay between the germline ends. Per germline, CDR1 SGHTA and CDR2 FQGTGA. CDR3 nucleotides: TGTGCCAGCAGCAGAACAGGGGGGGCCTACGAGCAGTACTTC. Translated, it gives CASSRTGGAYEQYF.

The gene calls are TRBV28 and TRBJ2-5; 10 nucleotides line up with TRBD1. CDR1 MDHEN and CDR2 SYDVKM come from the germline V gene. The CDR3 has 13 residues. V lost 7 bases to trimming and J lost 7 bases; unmatched junction nucleotides: 6. The CDR3 DNA reads TGTGCCAGCACCCGACAGGGGGCGCGGACCCAGTACTTC. The encoded protein is CASTRQGARTQYF.

This chain uses TRBV6-6 with TRBJ1-4, with D possibly matching TRBD1 (5 bases). Trimming stripped 9 bases from V and 6 bases from J, with 14 bases between. Germline CDR1 MNHNY, CDR2 SVGAGI (reference sequence). This CDR3 is 13 amino acids long. The CDR3 DNA follows: TGTGCCAGTTACGGGGGGGGGTATGAAAAACTGTTTTTT. It is translated as CASYGGGYEKLFF.

The gene calls are TRBV18 and TRBJ2-7; possible D gene TRBD1, 5 bases. The V gene lost 1 base and the J gene lost 4 bases, with 11 bases spanning the gap. Looked up from germline, CDR1 is KGHSH and CDR2 is LQKENI. The CDR3 extends over 14 amino acids. The CDR3 DNA follows: TGTGCCAGCTCACCACTTACAGGTACTTACGAGCAGTACTTC. Its protein product is CASSPLTGTYEQYF.

The chain employs TRBV4-1 and TRBJ2-5; D unclear. Germline loops: CDR1 MGHRA, CDR2 YSYEKL. The length of the CDR3 is 14 residues. Trimming stripped 0 bases from V and 2 bases from J, with 7 bases between. The CDR3 sequence: CASSQDAMQETQYF. As DNA, the CDR3 is TGCGCCAGCAGCCAAGATGCGATGCAAGAGACCCAGTACTTC.

In regard to this clone: The same CDR3 arises from other DNA sequences in this sample as well. This chain connects TRBV18 to TRBJ1-1, with D perhaps matching TRBD1 (6 bases). V lost 3 bases and J 8 bases, leaving 16 bases between the germline ends. The V gene's germline CDR1 is KGHSH and CDR2 LQKENI. The CDR3 runs 14 residues. The CDR3 sequence is CASSPNRVGTEAFF. The CDR3 nucleotides are TGTGCCAGCTCACCCAACAGGGTGGGGACCGAAGCTTTCTTT.

The chain combines TRBV6-5 with TRBJ2-1; D ambiguous. The CDR3 is 13 residues long. CDR1 is MNHEY and CDR2 is SVGAGI in the germline V gene. Trimming removed 0 bases from V and 7 bases from J, with 7 bases in between. The CDR3 bases are TGTGCCAGCAGTTACTCGGCGGAAAATGAGCAGTTCTTC. Its protein is CASSYSAENEQFF.

The rearrangement joins TRBV30 to TRBJ1-2, with 7 bases that match TRBD1. Germline CDR1 GTSNPN, CDR2 SVGIG (reference sequence). The CDR3 consists of 14 residues. The J segment lost 0 bases and the V segment lost 4 bases, leaving 5 bases of the junction unmatched. This CDR3 is CAWTRDSTNYGYTF. The CDR3, as DNA: TGTGCCTGGACCCGGGACAGCACTAACTATGGCTACACCTTC. Full variable domain (outside the CDR3, taken from reference TRBV30 and TRBJ1-2): SQTIHQWPATLVQPVGSPLSLECTVEGTSNPNLYWYRQAAGRGLQLLFYSVGIGQISSEVPQNLSASRPQDRQFILSSKKLLLSDSGFYLCAWTRDSTNYGYTFGSGTRLTVV.

The chain carries TRBV9 and TRBJ2-3; TRBD1 agrees at 8 bases. The V gene end was trimmed by 6 bases and the J gene end by 8 bases; junction bases not matched to a gene: 11. This CDR3 region has 14 residues. Germline V lookup: CDR1 SGDLS, CDR2 YYNGEE. The CDR3 DNA sequence: TGTGCCAGCACCACGGAGGACAGGGAAGGTACGCAGTATTTT. Residues: CASTTEDREGTQYF.

The genes are TRBV5-8 and TRBJ2-2; 8 bases map to TRBD1. CDR3 length: 15 amino acids. CDR1 SGHTS and CDR2 YDEGEE come from the germline V gene. The J segment lost 6 bases and the V segment lost 3 bases, leaving 7 bases of the junction unmatched. CDR3 sequence (DNA): TGTGCCAGCAGCTCCGGGACAGGAGGGTCCGGGGAGCTGTTTTTT. This sequence encodes CASSSGTGGSGELFF. Full variable domain (outside the CDR3, taken from reference TRBV5-8 and TRBJ2-2): EAGVTQSPTHLIKTRGQQATLRCSPISGHTSVYWYQQALGLGLQFLLWYDEGEERNRGNFPPRFSGRQFPNYSSELNVNALELEDSALYLCASSSGTGGSGELFFGEGSRLTVL.

The rearrangement joins TRBV7-6 to TRBJ1-1, with 8 bases fitting TRBD1. Trimming cost V 5 bases and J 6 bases; bases outside gene matches: 8. CDR3 length: 14 residues. The V gene's germline CDR1 is SGHVS and CDR2 FNYEAQ. CDR3 DNA sequence: TGTGCCAGCAGCCCGACAGGGGAGGGAGCTGAAGCTTTCTTT. As protein: CASSPTGEGAEAFF.

The CDR3 here is CASSPQGWAYGYTF. Written as DNA, the CDR3 is TGTGCCAGCAGCCCACAGGGGTGGGCCTATGGCTACACCTTC. This chain joins TRBV5-6 and TRBJ1-2; 7 nucleotides agree with TRBD1. CDR1 and CDR2 (germline): SGHDT, YYEEEE. This CDR3 comprises 14 residues. Trimming took 4 bases from V and 4 from J; bases not matched to a gene: 7.

This rearrangement joins TRBV19 to TRBJ2-7; D ambiguous. Germline lookup yields CDR1 LNHDA and CDR2 SQIVND (reference sequence). Trimming pared 1 base from V and 3 bases from J, leaving 10 bases between. The CDR3 runs to 14 residues. The DNA for the CDR3 is TGTGCCAGTAGTATAGGCGCATTGAACTACGAGCAGTACTTC. Protein: CASSIGALNYEQYF.

This sequence joins TRBV11-2 and TRBJ2-3; no clear D. CDR1 and CDR2 from the germline V gene are SGHAT and FQNNGV. V lost 5 bases, J lost 2 bases, and 2 bases lay in between. The CDR3 is 11 amino acids. The CDR3 sequence: CASSLTDTQYF. The CDR3 DNA is TGTGCCAGCAGCCTCACAGATACGCAGTATTTT.

V and J are TRBV7-9 and TRBJ1-4; 7 positions match TRBD1. V lost 4 bases, J lost 8 bases, and 7 bases stayed unmatched. Germline V CDR1 and CDR2: SEHNR, FQNEAQ (reference sequence). The CDR3 spans 14 residues. The CDR3 reads CASSSDREGEKLFF. The CDR3, as DNA: TGTGCCAGCAGCTCCGACAGGGAAGGGGAAAAACTGTTTTTT.

The chain couples TRBV7-8 to TRBJ1-1, with TRBD1 as a possible D gene (6 bases). With 4 bases removed from V and 4 bases from J, the gap between germline ends came to 10 bases. The CDR3 is 13 residues long. Germline V gives CDR1 SGHVS, CDR2 FQNEAQ. The CDR3: CASSSRGSTEAFF. The CDR3 DNA sequence: TGTGCCAGCAGCTCCAGGGGAAGCACTGAAGCTTTCTTT.

This clone has a handful of counts. The rearrangement joins TRBV5-1 to TRBJ1-2; 8 nucleotides line up with TRBD1. The CDR3 has 13 amino acids. Germline V gene sequence: CDR1 SGHRS, CDR2 YFSETQ. Losses at the gene ends were 9 bases for V and 2 bases for J; bases not matched to a gene: 6. CDR3 amino acids: CATRTGTNYGYTF. CDR3 in DNA: TGCGCCACTAGGACAGGGACGAACTATGGCTACACCTTC.

Concerning this clone: The same CDR3 also results from other DNA sequences found in this sample. The J gene is TRBJ2-1, the V gene TRBV11-2; 10 bases map to TRBD2. Germline-derived CDR1 and CDR2 are SGHAT and FQNNGV. This CDR3 is 15 amino acids long. Losses at the gene ends were 5 bases for V and 7 bases for J; bases not matched to a gene: 8. The CDR3 is CASSRQAGGPNEQFF. The CDR3 coding sequence is TGTGCCAGCAGCCGACAAGCGGGGGGGCCAAATGAGCAGTTCTTC.

CDR3 residues: CASSQGRGGNEQFF. The DNA for the CDR3 is TGTGCCAGCAGCCAAGGGCGGGGGGGCAATGAGCAGTTCTTC. This sequence joins TRBV4-2 and TRBJ2-1; 9 nucleotides agree with TRBD2. The germline V gene has CDR1 LGHNA and CDR2 YNFKEQ. The CDR3 length is 14 residues. V lost 1 base and J lost 6; bases outside the gene matches: 1.

The gene calls are TRBV11-3 and TRBJ2-5; 8 nucleotides align to TRBD2. The CDR3 is made up of 16 amino acids. The V gene's germline CDR1 is SGHNT and CDR2 YENEEA. Losses at the gene ends were 5 bases for V and 1 base for J; bases not matched to a gene: 9. The CDR3 coding sequence is TGTGCCAGCAGCCCGTCCGGGGGGGCCCTCCAAGAGACCCAGTACTTC. It translates to CASSPSGGALQETQYF.

This clone turned up a few times. J is TRBJ1-4 and V is TRBV7-6; weak D call: TRBD1 (5 bases). CDR3 length equals 15 residues. CDR1 and CDR2 (germline): SGHVS, FNYEAQ. The V end lost 5 bases, the J end lost 7 bases, and 17 bases lay between the germline ends. The CDR3: CASSAEGGRAEKLFF. The CDR3 coding sequence is TGTGCCAGCAGCGCTGAGGGAGGCAGGGCTGAAAAACTGTTTTTT.

The chain uses TRBV7-2 and TRBJ2-1; D remains ambiguous. V was shortened by 1 base and J by 3 bases, with 7 bases between the two germline ends. The CDR3 loop spans 14 amino acids. Germline V lookup: CDR1 SGHTA, CDR2 FQGNSA. The CDR3 sequence is CASSLDASYNEQFF. In nucleotides, the CDR3 is TGTGCCAGCAGCTTAGACGCTAGCTACAATGAGCAGTTCTTC.